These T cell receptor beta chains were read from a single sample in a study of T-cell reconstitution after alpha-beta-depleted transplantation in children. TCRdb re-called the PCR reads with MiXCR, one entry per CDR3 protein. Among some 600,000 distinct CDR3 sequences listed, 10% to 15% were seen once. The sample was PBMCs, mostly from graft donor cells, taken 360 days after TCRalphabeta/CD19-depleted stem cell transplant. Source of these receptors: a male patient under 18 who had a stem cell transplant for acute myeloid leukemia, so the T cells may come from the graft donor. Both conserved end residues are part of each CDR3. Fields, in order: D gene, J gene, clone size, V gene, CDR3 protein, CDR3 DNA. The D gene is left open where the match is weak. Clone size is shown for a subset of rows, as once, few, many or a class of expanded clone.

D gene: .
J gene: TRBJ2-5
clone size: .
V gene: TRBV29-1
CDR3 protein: CSVEQRVETQYF
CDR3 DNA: TGCAGCGTTGAACAAAGGGTAGAGACCCAGTACTTC

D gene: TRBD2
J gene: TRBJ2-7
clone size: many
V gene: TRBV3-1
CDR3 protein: CASSRGLAGVSSEQYF
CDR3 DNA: TGTGCCAGCAGCCGGGGACTAGCGGGAGTTTCTAGCGAGCAGTACTTC

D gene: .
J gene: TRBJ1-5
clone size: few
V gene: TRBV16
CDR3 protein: CASSPPGGAYNQPQHF
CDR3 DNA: TGTGCCAGCAGCCCCCCCGGGGGGGCTTACAATCAGCCCCAGCATTTT

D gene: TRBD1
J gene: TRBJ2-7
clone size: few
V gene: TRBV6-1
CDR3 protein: CASSTDGTGAYEQYF
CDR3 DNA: TGTGCCAGCAGCACCGACGGGACAGGGGCCTACGAGCAGTACTTC

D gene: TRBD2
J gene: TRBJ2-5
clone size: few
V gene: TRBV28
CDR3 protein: CASSLWEGSGETQYF
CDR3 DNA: TGTGCCAGCAGCCTGTGGGAGGGCTCGGGAGAGACCCAGTACTTC

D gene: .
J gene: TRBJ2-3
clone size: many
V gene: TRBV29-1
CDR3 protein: CSACIQGPKSLTDTQYF
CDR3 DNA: TGCAGCGCCTGCATACAGGGCCCCAAATCCCTCACAGATACGCAGTATTTT

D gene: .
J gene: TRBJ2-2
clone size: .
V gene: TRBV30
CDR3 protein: CAWRIRGTGELFF
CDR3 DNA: TGTGCCTGGAGAATCAGAGGGACCGGGGAGCTGTTTTTT

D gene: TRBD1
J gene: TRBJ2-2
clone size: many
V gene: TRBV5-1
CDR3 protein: CASSWDRHTGELFF
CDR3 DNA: TGCGCCAGCAGCTGGGACAGACACACCGGGGAGCTGTTTTTT

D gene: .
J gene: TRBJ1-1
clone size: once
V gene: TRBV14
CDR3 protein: CASSHRWGLNTEAFF
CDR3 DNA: TGTGCCAGCAGCCACAGATGGGGGCTGAACACTGAAGCTTTCTTT

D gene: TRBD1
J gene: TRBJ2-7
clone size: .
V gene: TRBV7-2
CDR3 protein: CASSLTRDRRQEQYF
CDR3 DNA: TGTGCCAGCAGCTTAACCCGGGACAGGAGGCAAGAGCAGTACTTC

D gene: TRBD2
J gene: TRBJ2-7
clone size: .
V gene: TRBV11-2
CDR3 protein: CASSLNPREGRWHEQYF
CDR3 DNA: TGTGCCAGCAGCTTAAATCCGAGGGAGGGCCGGTGGCACGAGCAGTACTTC

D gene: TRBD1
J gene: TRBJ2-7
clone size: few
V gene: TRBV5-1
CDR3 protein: CASSLVTGKSYEQYF
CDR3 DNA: TGCGCCAGCAGCTTGGTGACAGGGAAATCCTACGAGCAGTACTTC

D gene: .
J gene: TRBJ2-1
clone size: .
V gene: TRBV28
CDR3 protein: CASSFRPGAIGNEQFF
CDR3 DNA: TGTGCCAGCAGTTTTAGGCCCGGGGCGATCGGAAATGAGCAGTTCTTC

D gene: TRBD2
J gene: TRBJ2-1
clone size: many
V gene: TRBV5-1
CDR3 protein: CASSLVLADNEQFF
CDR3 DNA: TGCGCCAGCAGCTTGGTGCTAGCGGACAATGAGCAGTTCTTC

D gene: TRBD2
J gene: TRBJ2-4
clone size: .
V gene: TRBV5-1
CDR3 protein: CASSYSGRGKNIQYF
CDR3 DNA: TGCGCCAGCAGCTATAGCGGGAGAGGCAAAAACATTCAGTACTTC

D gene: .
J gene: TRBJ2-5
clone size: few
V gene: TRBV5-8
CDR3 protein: CASSPGKLPETQYF
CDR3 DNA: TGTGCCAGCAGCCCAGGCAAACTTCCAGAGACCCAGTACTTC

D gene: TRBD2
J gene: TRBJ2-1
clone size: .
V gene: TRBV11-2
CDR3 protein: CASSPRASGSSSYNEQFF
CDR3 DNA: TGTGCCAGCAGCCCCAGGGCTAGCGGGAGTAGCTCCTACAATGAGCAGTTCTTC

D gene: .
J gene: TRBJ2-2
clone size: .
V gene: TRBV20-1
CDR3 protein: CSARRGRATGELFF
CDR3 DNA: TGCAGTGCTAGGAGGGGGAGGGCCACCGGGGAGCTGTTTTTT

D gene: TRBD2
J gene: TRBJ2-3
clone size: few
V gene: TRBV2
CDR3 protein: CASCGLAGVPPSSTDTQYF
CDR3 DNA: TGTGCCAGCTGCGGGCTAGCGGGAGTACCGCCTAGTTCCACAGATACGCAGTATTTT

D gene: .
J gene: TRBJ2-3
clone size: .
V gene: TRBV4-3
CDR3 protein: CASSHLRMTSSTDTQYF
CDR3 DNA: TGCGCCAGCAGCCACCTCCGGATGACTTCGAGCACAGATACGCAGTATTTT

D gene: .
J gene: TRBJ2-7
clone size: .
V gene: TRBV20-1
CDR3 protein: CSASKGRPPYEQYF
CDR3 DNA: TGCAGTGCTAGTAAGGGCAGGCCTCCCTACGAGCAGTACTTC

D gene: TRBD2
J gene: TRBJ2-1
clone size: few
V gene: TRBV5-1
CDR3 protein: CASTLGGTSGRGGSYNEQFF
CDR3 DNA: TGCGCCAGCACCCTGGGGGGGACTAGCGGGAGAGGGGGGTCCTACAATGAGCAGTTCTTC

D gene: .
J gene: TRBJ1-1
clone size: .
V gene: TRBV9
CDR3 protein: CASSSTVYTEAFF
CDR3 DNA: TGTGCCAGCAGCTCAACAGTCTACACTGAAGCTTTCTTT

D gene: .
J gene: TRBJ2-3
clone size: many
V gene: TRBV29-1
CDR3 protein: CSVERGVTDTQYF
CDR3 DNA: TGCAGCGTTGAGAGGGGGGTCACAGATACGCAGTATTTT

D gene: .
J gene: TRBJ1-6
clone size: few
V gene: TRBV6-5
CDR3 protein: CASSGPGRLHF
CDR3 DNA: TGTGCCAGCAGTGGCCCGGGGCGCCTCCACTTT

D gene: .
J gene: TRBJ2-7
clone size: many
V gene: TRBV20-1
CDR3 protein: CSAGSPGGAIEEQYF
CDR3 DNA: TGCAGTGCTGGCTCCCCGGGGGGCGCCATAGAAGAGCAGTACTTC

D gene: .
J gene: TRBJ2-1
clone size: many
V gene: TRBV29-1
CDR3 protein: CSVGERLSSYNEQFF
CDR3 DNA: TGCAGCGTTGGGGAGCGGTTGAGCTCCTACAATGAGCAGTTCTTC

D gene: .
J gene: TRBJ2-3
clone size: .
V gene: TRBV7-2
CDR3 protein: CASSLGGVGADTQYF
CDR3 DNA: TGTGCCAGCAGCTTGGGGGGCGTAGGCGCAGATACGCAGTATTTT

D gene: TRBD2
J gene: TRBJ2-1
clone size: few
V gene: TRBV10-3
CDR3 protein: CAISLMGRGSSYNEQFF
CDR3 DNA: TGTGCCATCAGCCTAATGGGACGCGGGAGCTCCTACAATGAGCAGTTCTTC

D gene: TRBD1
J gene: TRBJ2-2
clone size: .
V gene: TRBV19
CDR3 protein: CASSIGQGWNTGELFF
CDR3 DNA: TGTGCCAGTAGTATAGGACAGGGTTGGAACACCGGGGAGCTGTTTTTT

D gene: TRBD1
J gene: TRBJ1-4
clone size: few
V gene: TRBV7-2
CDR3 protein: CASSYIQGALGNEKLFF
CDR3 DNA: TGTGCCAGCAGCTACATCCAGGGGGCGCTGGGGAATGAAAAACTGTTTTTT

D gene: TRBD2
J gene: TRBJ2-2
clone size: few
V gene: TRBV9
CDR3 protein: CASSPTRTSGRRNGELFF
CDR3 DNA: TGTGCCAGCAGCCCCACCAGGACTAGCGGGAGGAGAAACGGGGAGCTGTTTTTT

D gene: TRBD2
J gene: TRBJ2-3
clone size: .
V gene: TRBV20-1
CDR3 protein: CSASPGLAGGPGDTQYF
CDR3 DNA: TGCAGTGCTTCACCGGGACTAGCGGGAGGCCCGGGAGATACGCAGTATTTT

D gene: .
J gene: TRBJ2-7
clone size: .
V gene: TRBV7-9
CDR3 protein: CASSLVGGRARYEQYF
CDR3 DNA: TGTGCCAGCAGCTTAGTAGGGGGTAGGGCCCGCTACGAGCAGTACTTC

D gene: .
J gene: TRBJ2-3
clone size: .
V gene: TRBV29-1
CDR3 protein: CSVETVLTDTQYF
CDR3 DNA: TGCAGCGTTGAGACAGTTTTGACAGATACGCAGTATTTT

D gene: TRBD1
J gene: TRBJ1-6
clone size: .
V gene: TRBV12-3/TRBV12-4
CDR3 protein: CASTRQGSPLHF
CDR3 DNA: TGTGCCAGCACCCGACAGGGATCACCCCTCCACTTT

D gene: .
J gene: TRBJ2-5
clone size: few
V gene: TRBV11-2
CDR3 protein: CASSLRGADLQETQYF
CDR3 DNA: TGTGCCAGCAGCTTAAGGGGGGCAGACTTACAAGAGACCCAGTACTTC

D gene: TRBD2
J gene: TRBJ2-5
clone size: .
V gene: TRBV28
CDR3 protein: CASSQPTSGILETQYF
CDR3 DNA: TGTGCCAGCAGTCAACCGACTAGCGGGATATTAGAGACCCAGTACTTC

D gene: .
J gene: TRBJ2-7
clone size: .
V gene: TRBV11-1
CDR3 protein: CASTSVPTAYEQYF
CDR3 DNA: TGTGCCAGCACGTCGGTCCCCACCGCGTACGAGCAGTACTTC

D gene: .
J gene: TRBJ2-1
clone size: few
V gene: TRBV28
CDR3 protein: CASSFFSGNRYNEQFF
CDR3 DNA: TGTGCCAGCAGTTTTTTCTCGGGAAATAGGTACAATGAGCAGTTCTTC

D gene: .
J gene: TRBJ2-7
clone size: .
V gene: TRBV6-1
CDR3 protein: CASTSGVLHHEQYF
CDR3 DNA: TGTGCCAGCACCTCGGGGGTACTGCACCACGAGCAGTACTTC